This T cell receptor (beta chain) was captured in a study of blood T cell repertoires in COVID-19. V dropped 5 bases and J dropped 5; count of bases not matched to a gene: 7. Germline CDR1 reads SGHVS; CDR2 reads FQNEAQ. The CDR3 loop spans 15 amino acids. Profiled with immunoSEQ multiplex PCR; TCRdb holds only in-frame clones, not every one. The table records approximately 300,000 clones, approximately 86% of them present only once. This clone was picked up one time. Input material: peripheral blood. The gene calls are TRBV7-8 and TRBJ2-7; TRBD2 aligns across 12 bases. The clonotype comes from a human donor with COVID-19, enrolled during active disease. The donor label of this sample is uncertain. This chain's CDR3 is CASSRLAGAGNEQYF. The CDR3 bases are TGTGCCAGCAGCCGACTAGCGGGAGCCGGAAACGAGCAGTACTTC.